The clone carrying this T cell receptor beta chain was counted between two and nine times. The antigen is undetermined. This record comes from a study of T cells after yellow fever vaccination. Study-level results: Clones from primary vaccination mostly reappeared after the booster (around 97% CD4, 88% CD8). Contamination of FACS-sorted repertoires by abundant clonotypes from the bulk population could occur.

A single record per CDR3 protein comes from TCRdb applying MiXCR to the 5' RACE reads. This table holds some 350,000 distinct CDR3 sequences, under 5% found once. CDR3 length: 13 amino acids. With 6 bases removed from V and 3 bases from J, the gap between germline ends came to 11 bases. Germline loops: CDR1 SQVTM, CDR2 ANQGSEA. Here the sequenced sample was PBMCs, taken 5 days after the yellow fever booster vaccination. V and J are TRBV29-1 and TRBJ2-2; the D gene is possibly TRBD1 (5 bases). The sequence was obtained from a young man who received the YFV17D yellow fever vaccine. Here the CDR3 reads CSVRARDTGELFF. In DNA form, the CDR3 reads TGCAGCGTCAGGGCCCGCGACACCGGGGAGCTGTTTTTT.